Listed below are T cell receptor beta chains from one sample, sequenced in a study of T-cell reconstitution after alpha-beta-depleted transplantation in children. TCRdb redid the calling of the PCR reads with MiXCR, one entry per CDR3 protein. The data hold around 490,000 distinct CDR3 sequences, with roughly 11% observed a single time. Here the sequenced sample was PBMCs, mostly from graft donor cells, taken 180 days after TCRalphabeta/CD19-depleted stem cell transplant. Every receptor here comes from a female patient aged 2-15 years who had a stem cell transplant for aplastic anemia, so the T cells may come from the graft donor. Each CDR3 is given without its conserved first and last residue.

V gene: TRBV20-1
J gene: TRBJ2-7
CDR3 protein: SATPGLAGTLYEQY

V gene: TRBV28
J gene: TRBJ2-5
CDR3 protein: ASSSPGQGMSETQY

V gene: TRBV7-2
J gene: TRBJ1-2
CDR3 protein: ASSLAWGAGGNYYGYT

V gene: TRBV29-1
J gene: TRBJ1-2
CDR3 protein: SAKIIIPGQGARNYGYT

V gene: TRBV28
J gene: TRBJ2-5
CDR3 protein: ASRTGEETQY

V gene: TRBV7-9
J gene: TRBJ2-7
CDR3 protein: ASSLEPGRKTGQY

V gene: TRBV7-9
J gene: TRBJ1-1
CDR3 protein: ASSRRDRGLKAF

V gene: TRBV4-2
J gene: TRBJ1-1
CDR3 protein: ASILQGRGDTEAF

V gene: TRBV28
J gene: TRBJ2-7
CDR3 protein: ASSPGPIGEQY

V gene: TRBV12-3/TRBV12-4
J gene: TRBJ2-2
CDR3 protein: ASKADSPNTGELF

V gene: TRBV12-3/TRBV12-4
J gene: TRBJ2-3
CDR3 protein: ASSLRGLADTQY

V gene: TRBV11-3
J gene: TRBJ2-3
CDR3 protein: ASSLDRSKDTQY

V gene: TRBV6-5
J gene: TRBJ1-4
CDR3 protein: ASSYRGPTNEKLF

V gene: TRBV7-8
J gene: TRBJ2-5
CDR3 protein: ASSLVRTEETQY

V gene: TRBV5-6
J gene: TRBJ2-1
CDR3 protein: ASSVGRNEQF

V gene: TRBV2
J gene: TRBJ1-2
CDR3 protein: ASVQQGPGPGGGYT

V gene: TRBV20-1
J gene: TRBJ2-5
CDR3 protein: SAGRSRRQETQY

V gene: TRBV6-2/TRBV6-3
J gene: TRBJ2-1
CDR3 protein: ASSWEWRDNEQF

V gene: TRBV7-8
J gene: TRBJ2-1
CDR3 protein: ASSFAGATEQF

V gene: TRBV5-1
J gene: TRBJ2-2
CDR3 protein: ASSRDYPAGELF

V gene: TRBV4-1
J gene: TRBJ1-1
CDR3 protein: ASSQVRSGRDTEAF

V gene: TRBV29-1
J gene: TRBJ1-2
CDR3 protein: SVPQTGGYGYT

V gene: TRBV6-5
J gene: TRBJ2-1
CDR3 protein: ASSYSAAGADYNEQF

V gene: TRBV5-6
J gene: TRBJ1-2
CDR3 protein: ASSSGQRIYELEGYT

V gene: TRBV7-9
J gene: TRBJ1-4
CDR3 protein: ASSLAGTENEKLF

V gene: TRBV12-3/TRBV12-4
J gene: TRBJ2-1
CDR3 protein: ASSSFTVGPF

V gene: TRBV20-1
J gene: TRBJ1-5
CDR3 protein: SARNTGSNQPQH

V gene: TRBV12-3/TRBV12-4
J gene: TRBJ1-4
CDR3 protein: ASSLAPPGGDEKLF

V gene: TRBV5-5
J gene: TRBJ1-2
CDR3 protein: ASSLAREAGDYGYT

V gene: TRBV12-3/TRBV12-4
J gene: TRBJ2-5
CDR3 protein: ASRLTGTETQY

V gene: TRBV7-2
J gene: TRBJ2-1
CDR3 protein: ASSLVLAGVPYNEQF

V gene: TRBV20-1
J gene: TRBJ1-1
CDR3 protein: SARDFRTGTTEAF

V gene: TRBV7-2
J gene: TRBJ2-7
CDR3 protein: ASSARQGRYEQY

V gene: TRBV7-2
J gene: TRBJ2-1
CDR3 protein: ASSSQRSRYNEQF

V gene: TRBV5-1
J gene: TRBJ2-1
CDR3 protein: ASSLASSGRGLSSYNEQF

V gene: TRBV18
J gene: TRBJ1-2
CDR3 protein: ASSPLMRPGQGVYGYT

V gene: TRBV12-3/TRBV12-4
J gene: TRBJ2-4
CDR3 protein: ASTLGIAKNIQY

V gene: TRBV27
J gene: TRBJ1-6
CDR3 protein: ASSLTGISPLH

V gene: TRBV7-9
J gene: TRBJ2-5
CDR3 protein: ASSLAVGRGEETQY

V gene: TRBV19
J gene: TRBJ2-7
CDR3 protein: ASSIGPGFYEQY

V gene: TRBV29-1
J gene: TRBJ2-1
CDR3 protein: SSVAGTYNEQF

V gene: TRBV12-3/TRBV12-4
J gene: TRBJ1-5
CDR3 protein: ASSLAPYGSNQPQH

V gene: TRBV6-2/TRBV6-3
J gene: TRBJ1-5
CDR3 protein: ASRDSLFSGTYQPQH

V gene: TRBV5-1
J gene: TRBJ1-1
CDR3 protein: ASSRGVIMNTEAF

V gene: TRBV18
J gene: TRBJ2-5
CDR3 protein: ASSPMLSSPETQY

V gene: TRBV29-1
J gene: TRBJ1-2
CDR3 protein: SGQPQGATGYT

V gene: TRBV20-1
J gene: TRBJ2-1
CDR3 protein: SALVPGGPGEQF

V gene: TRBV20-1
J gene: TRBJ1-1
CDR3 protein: SASGGYPGNTEAF

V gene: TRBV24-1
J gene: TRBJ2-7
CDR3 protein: ATSEGPRSPRY

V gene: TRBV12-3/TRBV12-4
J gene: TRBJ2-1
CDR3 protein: ASSHRWQDHPEYNEQF

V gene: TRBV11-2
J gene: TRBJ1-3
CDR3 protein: ASIRGTANSGNTIY

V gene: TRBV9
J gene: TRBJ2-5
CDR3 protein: ASSDPRGGVGETQY

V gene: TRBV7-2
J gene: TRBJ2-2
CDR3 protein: ASSLGPPYRGSGELF

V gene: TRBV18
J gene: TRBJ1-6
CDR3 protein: ASSPDRTLNSPLH

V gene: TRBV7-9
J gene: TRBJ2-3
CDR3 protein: ASSLATGRVPTDTQY